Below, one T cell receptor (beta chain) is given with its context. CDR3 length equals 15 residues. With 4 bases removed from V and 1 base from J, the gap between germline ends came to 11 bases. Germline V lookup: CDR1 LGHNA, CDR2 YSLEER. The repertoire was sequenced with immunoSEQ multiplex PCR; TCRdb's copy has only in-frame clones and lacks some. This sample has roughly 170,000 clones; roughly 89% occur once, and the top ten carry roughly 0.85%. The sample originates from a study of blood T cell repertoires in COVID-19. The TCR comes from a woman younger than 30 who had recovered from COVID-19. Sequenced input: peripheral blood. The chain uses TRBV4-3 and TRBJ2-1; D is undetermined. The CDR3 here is CASSLAVDSYNEQFF. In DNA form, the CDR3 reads TGCGCCAGCAGCCTCGCGGTCGATTCCTACAATGAGCAGTTCTTC.